These 4 T cell receptor beta chains came from one sample sequenced in a study of cytomegalovirus exposure and HLA in healthy donors. Primers: 60 Vbeta forward and 13 Jbeta reverse. TCRdb's table, derived via immunoSEQ multiplex PCR, lists solely in-frame clones and lacks some. This table holds approximately 170,000 clones, approximately 67% found once. The specimen was PBMCs. The source is a woman between 18 and 30 years old in good health and CMV-seropositive.

The rearrangement joins TRBV9 to TRBJ1-2, with 8 bases lining up with TRBD1. The V segment lost 5 bases and the J segment 4 bases; nucleotides outside the gene matches: 10. In germline, CDR1 is SGDLS, CDR2 YYNGEE. CDR3 size: 15 residues. In nucleotides, the CDR3 is TGTGCCAGCAGTGGGGTCGACAGGGGACTCTATGGCTACACCTTC. This sequence encodes CASSGVDRGLYGYTF.

The rearrangement links TRBV5-8 to TRBJ1-6; D is uncertain. Germline V gene data show CDR1 as SGHTS and CDR2 as YDEGEE. This CDR3 region has 12 residues. V gave up 0 bases and J gave up 14 bases, with 9 bases separating them. CDR3: CASSLDGVSLHF. CDR3 DNA sequence: TGTGCCAGCAGCTTGGACGGTGTATCCCTCCACTTT. The full variable domain, its missing parts supplied by reference TRBV5-8 and TRBJ1-6, is EAGVTQSPTHLIKTRGQQATLRCSPISGHTSVYWYQQALGLGLQFLLWYDEGEERNRGNFPPRFSGRQFPNYSSELNVNALELEDSALYLCASSLDGVSLHFGNGTRLTVT.

This chain uses TRBV28 with TRBJ1-5; D unresolved. Trimming removed 6 bases from V and 5 bases from J, with 8 bases in between. From germline, CDR1 is MDHEN and CDR2 SYDVKM. CDR3 length: 12 residues. The CDR3 nucleotides read TGTGCCAGCAGGCTACCTCATCAGCCCCAGCATTTT. The encoded protein is CASRLPHQPQHF.

CDR3 nucleotide sequence: TGTGCCAGCAGCTTAAGGGGTGCCAACGAGCAGTACTTC. It specifies CASSLRGANEQYF. This chain connects TRBV7-9 to TRBJ2-7, with TRBD1 as a possible D gene (5 bases). This CDR3 spans 13 amino acids. The germline V gene encodes CDR1 SEHNR and CDR2 FQNEAQ (reference sequence). With 2 bases removed from V and 5 bases from J, the gap between germline ends came to 10 bases.